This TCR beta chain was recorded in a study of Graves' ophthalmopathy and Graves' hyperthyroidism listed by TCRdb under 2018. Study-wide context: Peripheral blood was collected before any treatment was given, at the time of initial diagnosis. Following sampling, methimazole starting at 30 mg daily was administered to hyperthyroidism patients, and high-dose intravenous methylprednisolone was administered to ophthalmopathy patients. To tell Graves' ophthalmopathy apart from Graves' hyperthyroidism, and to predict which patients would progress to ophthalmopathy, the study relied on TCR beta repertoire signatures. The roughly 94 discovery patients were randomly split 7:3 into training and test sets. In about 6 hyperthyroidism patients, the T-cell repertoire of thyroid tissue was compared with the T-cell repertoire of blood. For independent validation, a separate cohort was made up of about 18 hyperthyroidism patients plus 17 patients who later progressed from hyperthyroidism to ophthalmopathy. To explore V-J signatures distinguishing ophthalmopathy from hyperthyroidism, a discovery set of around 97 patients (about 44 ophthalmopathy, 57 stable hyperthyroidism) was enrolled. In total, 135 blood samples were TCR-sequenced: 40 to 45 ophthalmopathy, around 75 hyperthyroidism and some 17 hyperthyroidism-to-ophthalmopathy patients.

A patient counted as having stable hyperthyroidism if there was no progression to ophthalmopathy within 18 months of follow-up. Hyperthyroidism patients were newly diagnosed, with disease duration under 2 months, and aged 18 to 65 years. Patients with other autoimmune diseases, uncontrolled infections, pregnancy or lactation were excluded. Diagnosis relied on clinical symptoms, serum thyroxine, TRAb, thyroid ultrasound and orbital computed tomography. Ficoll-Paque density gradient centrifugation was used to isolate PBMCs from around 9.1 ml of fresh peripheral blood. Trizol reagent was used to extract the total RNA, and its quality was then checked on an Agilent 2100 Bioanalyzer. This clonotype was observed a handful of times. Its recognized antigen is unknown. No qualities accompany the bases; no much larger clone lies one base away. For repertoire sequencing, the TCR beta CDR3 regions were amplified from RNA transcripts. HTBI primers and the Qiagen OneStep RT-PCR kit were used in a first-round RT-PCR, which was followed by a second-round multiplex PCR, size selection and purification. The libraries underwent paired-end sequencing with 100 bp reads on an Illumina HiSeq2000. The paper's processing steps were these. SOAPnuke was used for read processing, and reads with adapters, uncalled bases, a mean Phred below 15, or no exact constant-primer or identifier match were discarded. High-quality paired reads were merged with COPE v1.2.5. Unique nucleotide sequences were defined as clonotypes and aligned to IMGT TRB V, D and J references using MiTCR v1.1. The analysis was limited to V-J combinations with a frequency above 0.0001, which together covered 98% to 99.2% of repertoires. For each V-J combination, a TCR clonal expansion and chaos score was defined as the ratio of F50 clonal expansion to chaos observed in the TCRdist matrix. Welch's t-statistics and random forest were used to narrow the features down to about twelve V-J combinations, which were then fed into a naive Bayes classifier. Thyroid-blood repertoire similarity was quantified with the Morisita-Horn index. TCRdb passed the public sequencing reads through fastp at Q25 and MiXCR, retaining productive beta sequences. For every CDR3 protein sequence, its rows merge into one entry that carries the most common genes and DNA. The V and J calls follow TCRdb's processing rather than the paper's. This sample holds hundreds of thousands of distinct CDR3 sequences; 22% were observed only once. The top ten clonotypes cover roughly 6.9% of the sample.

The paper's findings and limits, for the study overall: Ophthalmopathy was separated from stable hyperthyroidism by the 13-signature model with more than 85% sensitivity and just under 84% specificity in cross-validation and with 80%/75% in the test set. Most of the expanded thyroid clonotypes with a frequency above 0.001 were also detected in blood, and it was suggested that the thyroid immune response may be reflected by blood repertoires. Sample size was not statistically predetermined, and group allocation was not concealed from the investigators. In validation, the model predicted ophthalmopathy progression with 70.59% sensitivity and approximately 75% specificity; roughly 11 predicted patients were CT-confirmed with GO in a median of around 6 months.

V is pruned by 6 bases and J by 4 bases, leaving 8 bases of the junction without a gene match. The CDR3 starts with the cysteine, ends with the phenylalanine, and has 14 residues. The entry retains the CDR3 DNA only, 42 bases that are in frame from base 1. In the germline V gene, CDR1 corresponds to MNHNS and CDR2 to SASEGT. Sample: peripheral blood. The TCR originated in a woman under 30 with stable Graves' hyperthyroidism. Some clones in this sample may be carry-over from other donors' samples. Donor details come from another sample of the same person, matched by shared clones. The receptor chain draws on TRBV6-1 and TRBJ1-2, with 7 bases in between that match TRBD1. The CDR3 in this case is CASRDQGVFYGYTF. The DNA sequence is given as TGTGCCAGCAGAGATCAGGGGGTTTTCTATGGCTACACCTTC.